This T cell receptor (beta chain) was identified in a study of shared clonotypes between healthy human individuals. Libraries were prepared by immunoSEQ multiplex PCR; TCRdb keeps only in-frame clonotypes and omits some of them. The data contain 2,500,000 or so clones, 90% to 95% of them singletons. CDR1 is MNHEY and CDR2 is SVGAGI in the germline V gene. Trimming took 4 bases from V and 0 from J, leaving 12 bases between them. The CDR3 contains 16 residues. The chain couples TRBV6-5 to TRBJ2-2; D ambiguous. The TCR originated in a man aged 18 to 29 in good health. The material sequenced was naive CD4+ T cells sorted from blood. Subset noted: CD45RA+ positively selected. For the CDR3, the DNA is TGTGCCAGCAGTTCCGGCCGGGTTCCGAACACCGGGGAGCTGTTTTTT. Amino acid sequence: CASSSGRVPNTGELFF.